These 23 T cell receptor beta chains originate from one sample sequenced in a study of TIL therapy for anti-PD-1-resistant metastatic lung cancer. This was the immunoSEQ v3 assay. Assay used: immunoSEQ multiplex PCR; TCRdb lists only in-frame clones, some missing. The table records 95,000 or so clones, about two thirds of them present only once. Noted time point: pre-treatment sample, taken before nivolumab and TIL therapy. Most excised metastases sampled were pleural nodules or supraclavicular lymph nodes. The sequences come from tumor tissue, collected at baseline. These receptors were taken from a person aged 25-85 years with non-small cell lung cancer.

This chain uses TRBV7-9 with TRBJ2-3; a weak D match, TRBD2 (6 bases). This CDR3 region has 14 residues. V gave up 5 bases and J gave up 3 bases, with 12 bases separating them. Germline V CDR1 and CDR2: SEHNR, FQNEAQ (reference sequence). CDR3 amino acids: CASSTQGLTDTQYF. The CDR3 DNA reads as TGTGCCAGCAGCACCCAGGGACTGACAGATACGCAGTATTTT.

This chain connects TRBV4-1 to TRBJ2-7; maybe TRBD1 (6 bases). The V end lost 2 bases, the J end lost 9 bases, and 14 bases lay between the germline ends. The CDR3 runs 13 residues. CDR1 MGHRA and CDR2 YSYEKL come from the germline V gene. The CDR3 sequence: CASSQLGGHGQYF. DNA for the CDR3: TGCGCCAGCAGCCAATTAGGGGGTCACGGGCAGTACTTC.

This clone was seen more than once but under ten times. DNA for the CDR3: TGTGCCAGCAGTTTAATTACCTACGGGGGTACGCAGTATTTT. This encodes CASSLITYGGTQYF. The chain joins TRBV28 to TRBJ2-3, with a tentative D call TRBD2 (6 bases). The CDR3 length is 14 residues. V was clipped by 2 bases and J by 8 bases, with 14 bases between them. Germline lookup yields CDR1 MDHEN and CDR2 SYDVKM.

The chain recombines TRBV9 with TRBJ2-3; D is unresolved. V was cut by 0 bases and J by 6 bases, with 11 bases left in between. Per the germline V gene, CDR1 is SGDLS and CDR2 is YYNGEE. CDR3 length: 14 amino acids. This CDR3 is CASSVDVLGDTQYF. In DNA, the CDR3 is TGTGCCAGCAGCGTAGATGTGTTAGGGGATACGCAGTATTTT.

V and J are TRBV11-2 and TRBJ2-1; 8 bases agree with TRBD2. The trim removed 0 bases at V and 9 bases at J, leaving 16 bases unmatched. The CDR3 loop spans 18 amino acids. Germline V CDR1 and CDR2: SGHAT, FQNNGV. In nucleotides, the CDR3 is TGTGCCAGCAGCTTAGAGGGGGTCGCCGCGGGGGGCCGAGGTGAGCAGTTCTTC. Encoded protein: CASSLEGVAAGGRGEQFF.

This chain uses TRBV5-5 with TRBJ2-3; 11 bases map to TRBD2. V shed 1 base and J 4 bases; nucleotides not matched to a gene: 5. The CDR3 runs to 16 residues. Germline CDR1 and CDR2: SGHKS and YYEKEE (reference sequence). The CDR3 loop reads CASSLWPSGRSDTQYF. In DNA form, the CDR3 reads TGTGCCAGCAGCTTGTGGCCTAGCGGGAGGTCAGATACGCAGTATTTT.

This clone was seen ten or more times. The DNA of the CDR3 is TGTGCCAGCAGTAAAGGGGGCAGGAGCAATCAGCCCCAGCATTTT. It translates to CASSKGGRSNQPQHF. The chain uses TRBV6-2 or TRBV6-3 and TRBJ1-5; 7 positions agree with TRBD1. The CDR3 loop spans 15 amino acids. Trimming cost V 5 bases and J 1 base; bases outside gene matches: 5. CDR1 and CDR2 from the germline V gene are MNHEY and SVGEGT.

The chain has TRBV9 and TRBJ1-2; D unresolved. Germline V CDR1 and CDR2: SGDLS, YYNGEE. V was shortened by 6 bases and J by 4 bases, with 19 bases between the two germline ends. The CDR3 runs to 15 residues. The CDR3 reads CASTTAGYAIYGYTF. In nucleotides, the CDR3 is TGTGCCAGCACCACGGCCGGGTATGCGATCTATGGCTACACCTTC.

The chain joins TRBV4-1 to TRBJ2-1, with TRBD2 matching 7 bases. The CDR3 contains 14 residues. Germline CDR1 MGHRA, CDR2 YSYEKL. With 3 bases clipped from V and 9 bases from J, the junction kept 8 bases outside the gene matches. Written as DNA, the CDR3 is TGCGCCAGCAGCCAGGCCCCGACTAGCTTTGAGCAGTTCTTC. Residues: CASSQAPTSFEQFF.

This clone was seen a few times. The V call is TRBV7-9, the J call TRBJ2-7; D not resolved. The germline V gene has CDR1 SEHNR and CDR2 FQNEAQ (reference sequence). V was pared by 5 bases and J by 3 bases, with 8 bases between. The CDR3 sequence is 12 residues long. For the CDR3, the DNA is TGTGCCAGCAGCGACGACGACTACGAGCAGTACTTC. This translates into CASSDDDYEQYF.

The chain combines TRBV6-5 with TRBJ2-2, with TRBD1 as a possible D gene (6 bases). The CDR3 totals 15 residues. V was clipped by 6 bases and J by 2 bases, with 13 bases between them. The V gene's germline CDR1 is MNHEY and CDR2 SVGAGI. The DNA of the CDR3 is TGTGCCAGCAGGACCGGGACAATAAACACCGGGGAGCTGTTTTTT. It specifies CASRTGTINTGELFF.

This clone was recorded only once. The J gene is TRBJ1-2, the V gene TRBV27; no clear D. Germline assignment: CDR1 MNHEY and CDR2 SMNVEV (reference sequence). The CDR3 runs to 14 residues. Trimming removed 0 bases at V and 8 bases at J, with 13 bases between. The CDR3 protein is CASSLSIGVGGYTF. The DNA for the CDR3 is TGTGCCAGCAGTTTATCGATTGGGGTGGGAGGCTACACCTTC.

The V call is TRBV30, the J call TRBJ2-1; 10 bases are shared with TRBD2. Germline CDR1 and CDR2: GTSNPN and SVGIG (reference sequence). The CDR3 covers 14 residues. Trimming took 5 bases from V and 3 from J; bases not matched to a gene: 4. The CDR3 region has the DNA TGTGCCTGGGTAGCGGGGGGCTTCTACAATGAGCAGTTCTTC. It yields the protein CAWVAGGFYNEQFF.

Of note for this clone: Other DNA sequences in the same sample also yield this CDR3. The chain is built from TRBV12-3 or TRBV12-4 and TRBJ2-1, with D possibly called TRBD1 or TRBD2 (5 bases each). The CDR3 sequence is 11 residues long. V was shortened by 3 bases and J by 8 bases, with 5 bases between the two germline ends. CDR3 region: CASSLGDEQFF. The CDR3 coding sequence is TGTGCCAGCAGTTTGGGGGATGAGCAGTTCTTC.

The rearrangement uses TRBV3-1 (or the pseudogene TRBV3-2) and TRBJ1-2, with 12 bases that match TRBD1. Trimming cost V 0 bases and J 8 bases; bases outside gene matches: 7. The germline V gene encodes CDR1 LGHDT and CDR2 YNNKEL (reference sequence). CDR3 length equals 16 residues. The CDR3 protein is CASSQDWDRGQGGYTF. The CDR3 DNA sequence: TGTGCCAGCAGCCAAGATTGGGACAGGGGGCAAGGAGGCTACACCTTC.

The gene calls are TRBV5-1 and TRBJ1-5, with 7 bases that match TRBD1. The germline gives CDR1 SGHRS, CDR2 YFSETQ. The J segment lost 3 bases and the V segment lost 0 bases, leaving 3 bases of the junction unmatched. The CDR3 spans 15 residues. CDR3 bases: TGCGCCAGCAGCTTGGGGGACAGCGTCAATCAGCCCCAGCATTTT. Its translation: CASSLGDSVNQPQHF. Using reference TRBV5-1 and TRBJ1-5 for the parts outside the CDR3, the full variable domain is KAGVTQTPRYLIKTRGQQVTLSCSPISGHRSVSWYQQTPGQGLQFLFEYFSETQRNKGNFPGRFSGRQFSNSRSEMNVSTLELGDSALYLCASSLGDSVNQPQHFGDGTRLSIL.

The chain uses TRBV27 and TRBJ1-1; TRBD1 agrees at 9 bases. The CDR3 covers 13 residues. Germline CDR1 MNHEY, CDR2 SMNVEV (reference sequence). With 6 bases clipped from V and 11 bases from J, the junction kept 10 bases outside the gene matches. The CDR3 DNA reads TGTGCCAGCAGCGAAACAGGGGGCGTCACGGCTTTCTTT. Protein sequence: CASSETGGVTAFF.

This chain links TRBV12-3 or TRBV12-4 with TRBJ1-6; D gene ambiguous. Between the trimmed V and J ends, which lost 7 bases and 8 bases, there was a span of 6 bases. The CDR3 contains 11 residues. The CDR3 loop reads CASTYHSPLHF. CDR3 nucleotides: TGTGCCAGCACCTACCATTCACCCCTCCACTTT.

The table lists this clone with a count of one. This sequence joins TRBV6-2 or TRBV6-3 and TRBJ2-3; 12 bases align to TRBD2. This CDR3 contains 15 residues. Unmatched junction bases numbered 6, after V lost 4 bases and J lost 7 bases. Per germline, CDR1 MNHEY and CDR2 SVGEGT. The CDR3 DNA reads TGTGCCAGCAGTTCCCCTAGCGGGAGGGCCTATACGCAGTATTTT. This encodes CASSSPSGRAYTQYF.

The V call is TRBV14, the J call TRBJ1-6; tentatively, D is TRBD1 (5 bases). Germline CDR1 is SGHDN and CDR2 is FVKESK. Trimming pared 4 bases from V and 9 bases from J, leaving 16 bases between. CDR3 length: 15 amino acids. The CDR3 DNA is TGTGCCAGCAGCCGTACCCGGGACGGAGGTTCACCCCTCCACTTT. This sequence encodes CASSRTRDGGSPLHF.

The V and J genes are TRBV5-1 and TRBJ2-7; the D gene could be TRBD1 or TRBD2 (5 bases each). The V end lost 3 bases, the J end lost 2 bases, and 9 bases lay between the germline ends. CDR1 SGHRS and CDR2 YFSETQ come from the germline V gene. CDR3 size: 13 residues. The CDR3 protein is CASSSRDAYEQYF. The DNA for the CDR3 is TGCGCCAGCAGCTCCCGGGACGCCTACGAGCAGTACTTC.

The genes are TRBV7-2 and TRBJ2-1; the match to TRBD2 covers 10 bases. The CDR3 is 15 amino acids. CDR1 and CDR2 (germline): SGHTA, FQGNSA. J was trimmed by 9 bases and V by 1 base; bases with no gene match: 6. The CDR3 sequence: CASSLGLAGLGEQFF. CDR3 nucleotide sequence: TGTGCCAGCAGCTTAGGACTAGCGGGTTTGGGTGAGCAGTTCTTC.

This clone was observed a single time. The chain joins TRBV24-1 to TRBJ2-3; 8 bases match TRBD2. V was pared by 3 bases and J by 3 bases, with 10 bases of the junction left unmatched. CDR1 and CDR2 from the germline V gene are KGHDR and SFDVKD. This CDR3 contains 17 residues. CDR3 loop: CATSDPQAGGQTDTQYF. For the CDR3, the DNA is TGTGCCACCAGTGATCCCCAGGCGGGGGGTCAGACAGATACGCAGTATTTT.